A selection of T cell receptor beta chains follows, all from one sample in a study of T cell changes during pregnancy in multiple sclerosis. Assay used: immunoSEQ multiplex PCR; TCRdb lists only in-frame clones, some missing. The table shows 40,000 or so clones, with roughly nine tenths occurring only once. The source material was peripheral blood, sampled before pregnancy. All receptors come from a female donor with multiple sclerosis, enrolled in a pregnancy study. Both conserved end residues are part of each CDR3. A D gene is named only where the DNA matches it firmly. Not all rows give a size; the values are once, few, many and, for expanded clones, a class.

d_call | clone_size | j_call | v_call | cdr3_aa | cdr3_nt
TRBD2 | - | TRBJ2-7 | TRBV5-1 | CASTLTSGSYEQYF | TGCGCCAGCACCCTGACTAGCGGGAGCTACGAGCAGTACTTC
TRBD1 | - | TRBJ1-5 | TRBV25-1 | CASSPGQGNQPQHF | TGTGCCAGCAGCCCGGGACAGGGAAATCAGCCCCAGCATTTT
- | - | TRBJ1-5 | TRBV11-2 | CASSLEAGDQPQHF | TGTGCCAGCAGCTTAGAGGCCGGGGATCAGCCCCAGCATTTT
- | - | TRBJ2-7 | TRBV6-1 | CASSEPSFDEQYF | TGTGCCAGCAGTGAACCGAGTTTCGACGAGCAGTACTTC
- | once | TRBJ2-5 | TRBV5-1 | CASSLSWARQETQYF | TGCGCCAGCAGCTTGTCCTGGGCACGCCAAGAGACCCAGTACTTC
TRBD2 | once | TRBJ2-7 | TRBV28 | CASGTGLAGSYEQYF | TGTGCCAGCGGGACGGGACTAGCGGGCTCCTACGAGCAGTACTTC
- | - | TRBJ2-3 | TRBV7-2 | CASSLVASMTDTQYF | TGTGCCAGCAGCTTAGTTGCTAGCATGACAGATACGCAGTATTTT
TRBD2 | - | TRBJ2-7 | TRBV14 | CASSLAGGTYEQYF | TGTGCCAGCAGCCTAGCGGGGGGAACCTACGAGCAGTACTTC
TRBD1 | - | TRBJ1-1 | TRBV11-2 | CASSLGTASRGAFF | TGTGCCAGCAGCCTCGGGACAGCCTCTCGGGGAGCTTTCTTT
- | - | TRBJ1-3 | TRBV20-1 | CSARTGNTIYF | TGCAGTGCTAGGACGGGGAACACCATATATTTT
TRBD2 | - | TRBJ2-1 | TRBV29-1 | CSVAEREAHNEQFF | TGCAGCGTTGCTGAGCGGGAGGCCCACAATGAGCAGTTCTTC
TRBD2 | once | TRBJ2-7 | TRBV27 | CASSLYPLGSGRLTYEQYF | TGTGCCAGCAGTTTATACCCCCTGGGTAGCGGGAGATTGACCTACGAGCAGTACTTC
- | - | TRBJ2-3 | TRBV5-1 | CASSFGQYLSTDTQYF | TGCGCCAGCAGCTTTGGTCAGTACCTTAGCACAGATACGCAGTATTTT
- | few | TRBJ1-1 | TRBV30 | CAWSTMGGGANTEAFF | TGTGCCTGGAGTACAATGGGGGGTGGGGCGAACACTGAAGCTTTCTTT
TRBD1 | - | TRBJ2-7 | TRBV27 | CASSLEGQGTYEQYF | TGTGCCAGCAGTTTAGAGGGACAGGGGACCTACGAGCAGTACTTC
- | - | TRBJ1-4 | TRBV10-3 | CAISESNEGREKLFF | TGTGCCATCAGTGAGTCGAATGAGGGCCGTGAAAAACTGTTTTTT
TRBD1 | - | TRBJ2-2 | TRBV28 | CASGPGTGGARITGELFF | TGTGCCAGCGGCCCCGGGACAGGGGGCGCCCGTATCACCGGGGAGCTGTTTTTT
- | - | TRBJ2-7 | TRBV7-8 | CASSSTVIYEQYF | TGTGCCAGCAGTTCCACGGTAATTTACGAGCAGTACTTC
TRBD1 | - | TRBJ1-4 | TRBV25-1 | CASRPTGQGLEKLFF | TGTGCCAGCAGACCGACGGGACAGGGGTTGGAAAAACTGTTTTTT
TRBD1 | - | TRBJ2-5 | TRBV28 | CASTKGALVIETQYF | TGTGCCAGCACCAAGGGGGCGCTGGTAATAGAGACCCAGTACTTC
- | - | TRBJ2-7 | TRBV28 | CASSPGTDHSYEQYF | TGTGCCAGCAGTCCCGGGACTGATCACTCCTACGAGCAGTACTTC
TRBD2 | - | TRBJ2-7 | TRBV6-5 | CASSYSPPSGSYEQYF | TGTGCCAGCAGTTACTCCCCTCCTAGCGGGAGTTACGAGCAGTACTTC
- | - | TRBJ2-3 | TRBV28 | CASRLGSTSTDTQYF | TGTGCCAGTCGTCTGGGGAGCACTAGCACAGATACGCAGTATTTT
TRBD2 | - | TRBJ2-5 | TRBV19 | CASSVQHRTGTSGARETQYF | TGTGCCAGTAGTGTCCAACACCGCACCGGGACTAGCGGAGCTCGGGAGACCCAGTACTTC
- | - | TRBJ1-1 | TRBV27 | CASNRPLGNTEAFF | TGTGCCAGCAACAGGCCGCTTGGGAACACTGAAGCTTTCTTT
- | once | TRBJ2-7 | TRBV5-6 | CASSGGWREASEQYF | TGTGCCAGCAGCGGCGGGTGGAGGGAGGCTTCCGAGCAGTACTTC
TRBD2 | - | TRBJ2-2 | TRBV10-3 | CAISERLAGASGELFF | TGTGCCATCAGTGAGAGACTAGCGGGAGCATCCGGGGAGCTGTTTTTT
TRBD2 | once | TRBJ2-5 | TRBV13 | CASSLAWTSGEQETQYF | TGTGCCAGCAGCTTAGCCTGGACTAGCGGAGAACAAGAGACCCAGTACTTC
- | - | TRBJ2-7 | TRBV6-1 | CASSESPLYEQYF | TGTGCCAGCAGTGAATCCCCCCTCTACGAGCAGTACTTC
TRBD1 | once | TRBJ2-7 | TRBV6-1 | CASSDGTGGSNEQYF | TGTGCCAGCAGTGATGGGACAGGGGGTTCGAACGAGCAGTACTTC
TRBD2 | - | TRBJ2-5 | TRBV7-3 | CASSSYSGGVETQYF | TGTGCCAGCAGCTCGTATAGCGGGGGGGTAGAGACCCAGTACTTC
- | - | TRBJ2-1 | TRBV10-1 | CASSKLALSGNEQFF | TGCGCCAGCAGCAAACTAGCATTATCTGGCAATGAGCAGTTCTTC
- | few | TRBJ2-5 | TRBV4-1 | CASSQESGGRGSETQYF | TGCGCCAGCAGCCAAGAGTCAGGTGGTAGGGGATCGGAGACCCAGTACTTC